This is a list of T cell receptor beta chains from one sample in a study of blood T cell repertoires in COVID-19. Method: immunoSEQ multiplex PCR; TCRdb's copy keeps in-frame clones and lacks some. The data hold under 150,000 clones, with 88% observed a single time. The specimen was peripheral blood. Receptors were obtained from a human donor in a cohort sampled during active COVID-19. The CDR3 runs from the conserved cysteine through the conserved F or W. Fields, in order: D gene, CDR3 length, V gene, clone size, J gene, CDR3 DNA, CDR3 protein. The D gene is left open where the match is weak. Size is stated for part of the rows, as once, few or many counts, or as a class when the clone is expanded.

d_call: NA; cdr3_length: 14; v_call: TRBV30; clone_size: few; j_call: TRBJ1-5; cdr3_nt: TGTGCCTGGAGACCACAGGGAGGGCGTCAGCCCCAGCATTTT; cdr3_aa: CAWRPQGGRQPQHF
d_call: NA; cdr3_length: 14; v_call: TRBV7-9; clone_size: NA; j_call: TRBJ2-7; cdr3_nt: TGTGCCAGCAGCTACCCCACACAGGACTACGAGCAGTACTTC; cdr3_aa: CASSYPTQDYEQYF
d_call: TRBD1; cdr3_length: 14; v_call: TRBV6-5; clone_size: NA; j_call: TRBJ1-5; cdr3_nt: TGTGCCAGGAGAGACAGGGGGGGGAATCAGCCCCAGCATTTT; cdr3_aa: CARRDRGGNQPQHF
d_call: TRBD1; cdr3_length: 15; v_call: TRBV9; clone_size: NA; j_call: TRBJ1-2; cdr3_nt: TGTGCCAGCAGCCCCGGGACAGATCTTCGCTATGGCTACACCTTC; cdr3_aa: CASSPGTDLRYGYTF
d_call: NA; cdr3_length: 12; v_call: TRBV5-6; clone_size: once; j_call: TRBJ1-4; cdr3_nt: TGTGCCAGCAACTGGGGGGGTGAAAAACTGTTTTTT; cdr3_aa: CASNWGGEKLFF
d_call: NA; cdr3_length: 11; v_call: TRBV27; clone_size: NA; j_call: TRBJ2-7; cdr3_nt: TGTGCCAGCAGATTAGGAGAAGAGCAGTACTTC; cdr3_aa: CASRLGEEQYF
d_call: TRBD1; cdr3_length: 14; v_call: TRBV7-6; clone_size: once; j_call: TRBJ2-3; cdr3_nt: TGTGCCAGCAGCTTCAGGGGGCAAACAGATACGCAGTATTTT; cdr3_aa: CASSFRGQTDTQYF
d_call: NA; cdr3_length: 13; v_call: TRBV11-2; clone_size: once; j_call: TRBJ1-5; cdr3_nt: TGTGCCAGCAGCCAGGACTTCAATCAGCCCCAGCATTTT; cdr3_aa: CASSQDFNQPQHF
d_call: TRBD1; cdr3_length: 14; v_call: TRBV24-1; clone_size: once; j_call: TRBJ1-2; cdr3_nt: TGTGCCAGAAACCTAGGACAGGGGGACTATGGCTACACCTTC; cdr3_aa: CARNLGQGDYGYTF
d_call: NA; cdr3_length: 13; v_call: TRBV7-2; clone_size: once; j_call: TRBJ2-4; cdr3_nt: TGTGCCAGCAGCTCAATAGCCAAAAACATTCAGTACTTC; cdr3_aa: CASSSIAKNIQYF
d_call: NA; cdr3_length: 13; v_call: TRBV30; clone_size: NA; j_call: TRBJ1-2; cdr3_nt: TGTGCCTGGACCCAAACAGGGAACTATGGCTACACCTTC; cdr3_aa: CAWTQTGNYGYTF